This TCR beta chain was captured by sequencing in a study of neurological immune-mediated disorders. The cDNA came from 5'RACE, which used 10-nucleotide random UMIs. MiXCR, run by TCRdb on the 5' RACE reads, gives a single entry per CDR3 protein. This table has some 26,000 distinct CDR3 sequences, approximately 6.6% appearing once. This clonotype was counted ten times or more. The sample consisted of PBMCs. The receptor comes from a woman between 45 and 60 years old in good health.

The CDR3: CSARKDSKAFF. CDR3 in DNA: TGCAGTGCTAGAAAGGATTCGAAAGCTTTCTTT. The V call is TRBV20-1, the J call TRBJ1-1; D unclear. The germline V gene has CDR1 DFQATT and CDR2 SNEGSKA (reference sequence). This CDR3 spans 11 amino acids. Trimming removed 2 bases at V and 9 bases at J, with 10 bases between.